The present T cell receptor (beta chain) was sequenced within a study of T cells after yellow fever vaccination. This clonotype has a handful of counts. This CDR3 has 17 residues. V was pared by 4 bases and J by 6 bases, with 21 bases between. Germline V gene sequence: CDR1 SGHAT, CDR2 FQNNGV. MiXCR, run by TCRdb on the 5' RACE reads, gives a single entry per CDR3 protein. The sample includes 200,000 to 300,000 distinct CDR3 sequences, around 13% of them seen just once. The chain recombines TRBV11-2 with TRBJ2-2; D may be TRBD1 (6 bases). The sequencing here drew on CD4+ T cells sorted from PBMCs, taken 45 days after the yellow fever booster vaccination. The sequence was obtained from a man younger than 40 who received the YFV17D yellow fever vaccine. The CDR3 bases are TGTGCCAGCAGCTCATACCTGGGGGCAGGGGATGCCGGGGAGCTGTTTTTT. Its protein product is CASSSYLGAGDAGELFF.